The T cell receptor beta chain described here comes from a study of radiation and T cells in renal cell carcinoma. Overall study results and limits: Top tumor clonotypes rose in blood 2 weeks post-radiation, then contracted.

The CDR3 has 11 amino acids. Germline CDR1 is SGHRS and CDR2 is YFSETQ. Deletions cut 3 bases from V and 3 bases from J, with 3 bases between. Generated by immunoSEQ multiplex PCR, the TCRdb table keeps only in-frame clones and is missing some. The sample has approximately 83,000 clones, around four fifths seen once. Notes on this clone: Its matching antigen is unknown.

Regarding time point: blood 4 weeks post-SBRT, at nephrectomy. The sample's treatment: 15 Gy SBRT to primary tumor, nephrectomy 4 weeks later. Nephrectomy followed 15 Gy stereotactic body radiation by 4 weeks. J is TRBJ2-5 and V is TRBV5-1, with unresolved D. The material was blood, obtained from a patient whose treatment included radiotherapy and nephrectomy. This clonotype was obtained from a man between 50 and 59 years old with renal cell carcinoma. DNA for the CDR3: TGCGCCAGCAGCTGGAAAGAGACCCAGTACTTC. Its translation is CASSWKETQYF.